The sequence of this TCR beta chain was determined in a study of PD-L1 blockade in urothelial cancer. Time point: pretreatment peripheral blood. There are 15 residues in the CDR3. The ends lost 5 bases at V and 7 bases at J; junction bases unmatched: 9. The germline CDR1 and CDR2 sequences are MNHEY and SMNVEV (reference sequence). Assay: immunoSEQ multiplex PCR; the TCRdb copy retains only in-frame clones and omits some. The table shows fewer than 45,000 clones, with approximately 80% occurring only once. This specimen was PBMCs, taken around atezolizumab (anti-PD-L1) treatment. The receptor was isolated from a man in his fifties or sixties with urothelial cancer. The chain recombines TRBV27 with TRBJ2-2; TRBD1 matches at 8 bases. The CDR3 region has the DNA TGTGCCAGCAGTCAGTCGACAGGGGTCATCGGGGAGCTGTTTTTT. Its translation: CASSQSTGVIGELFF.